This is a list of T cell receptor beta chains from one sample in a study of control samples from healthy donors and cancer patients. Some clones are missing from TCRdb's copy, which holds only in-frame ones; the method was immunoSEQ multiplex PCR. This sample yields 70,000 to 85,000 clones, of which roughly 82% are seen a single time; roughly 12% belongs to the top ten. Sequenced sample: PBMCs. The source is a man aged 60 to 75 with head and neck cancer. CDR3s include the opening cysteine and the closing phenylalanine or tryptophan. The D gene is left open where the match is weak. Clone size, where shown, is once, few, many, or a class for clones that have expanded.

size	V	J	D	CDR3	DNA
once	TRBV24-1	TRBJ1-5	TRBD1	CATSDFAGGPHQPQHF	TGTGCCACCAGTGATTTTGCAGGGGGACCGCATCAGCCCCAGCATTTT
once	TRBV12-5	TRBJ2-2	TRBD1	CASGLQGANGELFF	TGTGCTAGTGGTCTCCAGGGGGCCAACGGGGAGCTGTTTTTT
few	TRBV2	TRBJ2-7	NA	CASATARQAYEQYF	TGTGCCAGCGCAACCGCAAGACAGGCCTACGAGCAGTACTTC
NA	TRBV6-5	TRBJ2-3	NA	CASSYQDPTITDTQYF	TGTGCCAGCAGTTACCAAGATCCAACCATCACAGATACGCAGTATTTT
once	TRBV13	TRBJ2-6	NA	CASSPSDSGANVLTF	TGTGCCAGCAGCCCAAGTGACTCTGGGGCCAACGTCCTGACTTTC
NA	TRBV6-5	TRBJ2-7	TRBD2	CASSSMTSAAYEQYF	TGTGCCAGCAGTTCGATGACTAGCGCTGCCTACGAGCAGTACTTC
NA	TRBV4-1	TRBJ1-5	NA	CASSQGLNQPQHF	TGCGCCAGCAGCCAAGGTCTGAATCAGCCCCAGCATTTT
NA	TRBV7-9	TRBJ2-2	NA	CASSLGAGELFF	TGTGCCAGCAGCTTAGGTGCCGGGGAGCTGTTTTTT
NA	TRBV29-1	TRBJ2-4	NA	CSVGEQTGLAKNIQYF	TGCAGCGTTGGTGAACAGACGGGGCTAGCCAAAAACATTCAGTACTTC
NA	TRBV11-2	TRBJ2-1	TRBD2	CASSPRLAGLEQFF	TGTGCCAGCAGCCCCCGACTAGCGGGACTTGAGCAGTTCTTC
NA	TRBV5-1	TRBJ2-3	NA	CASSLTPNKGSADTQYF	TGCGCCAGCAGCTTAACACCCAATAAGGGGAGCGCAGATACGCAGTATTTT
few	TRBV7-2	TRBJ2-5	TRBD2	CASSLNSGTTVPQYF	TGTGCCAGCAGCTTAAACTCCGGGACTACCGTTCCCCAGTACTTC
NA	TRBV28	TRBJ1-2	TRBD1	CASSFRQGAYGYTF	TGTGCCAGCAGTTTTCGTCAGGGGGCTTATGGCTACACCTTC
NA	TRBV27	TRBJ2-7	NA	CASSFKQHYEQYF	TGTGCCAGCAGTTTCAAACAGCACTACGAGCAGTACTTC
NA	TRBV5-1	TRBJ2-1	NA	CASSLVRGTYNEQFF	TGCGCCAGCAGCTTGGTACGGGGAACGTACAATGAGCAGTTCTTC
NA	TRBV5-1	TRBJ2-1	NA	CASSGRRLVANEQFF	TGCGCCAGCTCCGGGCGCCGACTAGTGGCTAATGAGCAGTTCTTC
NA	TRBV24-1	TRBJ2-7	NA	CATLGRPQTYEQYF	TGTGCCACCCTCGGACGGCCCCAAACCTACGAGCAGTACTTC
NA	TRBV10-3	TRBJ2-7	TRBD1	CAIGKGTGSSYEQYF	TGTGCCATCGGAAAGGGGACAGGCAGCTCCTACGAGCAGTACTTC
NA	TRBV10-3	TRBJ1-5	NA	CAISEKGPSNQPQHF	TGTGCCATCAGTGAGAAGGGTCCGAGCAATCAGCCCCAGCATTTT
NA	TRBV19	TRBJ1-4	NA	CASQWGNRNEKLFF	TGTGCCAGCCAGTGGGGAAACCGGAATGAAAAACTGTTTTTT
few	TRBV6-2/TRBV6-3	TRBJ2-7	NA	CASSYEQRYEQYF	TGTGCCAGCAGTTACGAACAAAGGTACGAGCAGTACTTC
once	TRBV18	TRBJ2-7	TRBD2	CASSPGPRTSAYEQYF	TGTGCCAGCTCACCCGGACCGAGGACTAGCGCCTACGAGCAGTACTTC
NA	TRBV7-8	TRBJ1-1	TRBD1	CASSLARQGWTEAFF	TGTGCCAGCAGCTTAGCCAGACAGGGATGGACTGAAGCTTTCTTT
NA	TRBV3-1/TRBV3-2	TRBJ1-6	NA	CASSGGPGNSPLHF	TGTGCCAGCAGTGGGGGCCCGGGGAATTCACCCCTCCACTTT
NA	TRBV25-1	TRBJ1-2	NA	CASSGGLSYGYTF	TGTGCCAGCAGTGGAGGGTTAAGCTATGGCTACACCTTC
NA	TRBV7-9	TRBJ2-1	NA	CASSQGRLHEQFF	TGTGCCAGCAGCCAAGGGAGGCTCCATGAGCAGTTCTTC
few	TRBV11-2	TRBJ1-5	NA	CASSFQGKDQPQHF	TGTGCCAGCAGCTTTCAGGGGAAGGATCAGCCCCAGCATTTT
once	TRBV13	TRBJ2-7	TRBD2	CASTGLAGTEQYF	TGTGCCAGCACGGGACTAGCGGGAACCGAGCAGTACTTC
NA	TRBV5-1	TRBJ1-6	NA	CASSLESGQSPLHF	TGCGCCAGCAGCTTGGAATCGGGTCAATCACCCCTCCACTTT
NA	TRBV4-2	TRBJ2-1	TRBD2	CASSQDVTSGSYNEQFF	TGTGCCAGCAGCCAAGATGTGACTAGCGGATCCTACAATGAGCAGTTCTTC
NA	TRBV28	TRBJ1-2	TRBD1	CASNLRQGYGYTF	TGTGCCAGCAACCTCCGACAGGGATATGGCTACACCTTC
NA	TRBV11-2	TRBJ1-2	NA	CASSLVVGGYTF	TGTGCCAGCAGCTTAGTGGTGGGAGGCTACACCTTC
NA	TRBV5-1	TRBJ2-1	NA	CASSLTPSGGPYNEQFF	TGCGCCAGCAGCTTGACCCCGAGCGGAGGGCCATACAATGAGCAGTTCTTC
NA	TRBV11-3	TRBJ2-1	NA	CASSRGLSSYNEQFF	TGTGCCAGCAGCCGAGGACTGAGCTCCTACAATGAGCAGTTCTTC
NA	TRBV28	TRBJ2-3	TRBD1	CASSRTGVRTDTQYF	TGTGCCAGCAGCCGTACAGGGGTTCGTACAGATACGCAGTATTTT
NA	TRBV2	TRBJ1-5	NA	CASSEDGGGNQPQHF	TGTGCCAGCAGTGAGGACGGGGGCGGCAATCAGCCCCAGCATTTT